The 5 T cell receptor beta chains listed next were all sequenced from one sample in a study of blood T cells in healthy people across ages. The use of a sample-barcoded 5' primer and a J-beta primer mix characterized a second PCR of about 6 to 11 cycles. TCRdb passed the 5' RACE reads through MiXCR, listing each CDR3 protein once. Of around 1,500,000 distinct CDR3 sequences in the sample, roughly 30% were seen once. The sequenced sample consisted of blood. Every receptor here comes from a woman between 25 and 40 years old in good health.

A few counts support this clonotype. Being one base from a much bigger clone, this may be a read error. The chain carries TRBV20-1 and TRBJ2-7; 7 bases agree with TRBD2. The CDR3 totals 12 residues. Germline assignment: CDR1 DFQATT and CDR2 SNEGSKA (reference sequence). DNA of the CDR3: TGCAGGGCTAGAGATGACGGGAGGGAGCAGTACTTC. Amino acid sequence: CRARDDGREQYF.

This clonotype has a count of ten or more. The chain has TRBV7-2 and TRBJ2-7; no firm D call. Between the trimmed V and J ends, which lost 4 bases and 3 bases, there was a span of 4 bases. In germline, CDR1 is SGHTA, CDR2 FQGNSA. There are 11 residues in the CDR3. CDR3 amino acids: CASSSHYEQYF. Written as DNA, the CDR3 is TGTGCCAGCAGCTCGCACTACGAGCAGTACTTC.

This clonotype has more than one count but fewer than ten. The chain combines TRBV12-3 or TRBV12-4 with TRBJ1-2, with TRBD1 matching over 8 bases. Unmatched junction bases numbered 10, after V lost 3 bases and J lost 7 bases. The CDR3 contains 15 residues. CDR3 coding DNA: TGTGCCAGCAGTTTTTTGTCAGGGGGCGCGGCTGGCTACACCTTC. As protein: CASSFLSGGAAGYTF.

In this sample, this clonotype turned up many times. The rearrangement links TRBV7-3 to TRBJ2-5, with D perhaps given as TRBD1 or TRBD2 (6 bases each). This CDR3 comprises 16 residues. With 1 base removed from V and 5 bases from J, the gap between germline ends came to 17 bases. Germline V gene lookup returns CDR1 SGHTA and CDR2 FQGTGA. The CDR3 DNA is TGTGCCAGCAGCTTAAACGGGGGCTCGCCGGGGGAGACCCAGTACTTC. Protein product: CASSLNGGSPGETQYF.

This clonotype has a handful of counts. The chain joins TRBV6-6 to TRBJ2-1; 8 positions agree with TRBD1. The CDR3 covers 15 residues. Looked up from germline, CDR1 is MNHNY and CDR2 is SVGAGI (reference sequence). Trimming removed 5 bases from V and 5 bases from J; junction bases left unmatched: 8. The CDR3 DNA sequence: TGTGCCAGCAGTCCTCCAGGGGGCGCGGACAATGAGCAGTTCTTC. Amino acids: CASSPPGGADNEQFF.